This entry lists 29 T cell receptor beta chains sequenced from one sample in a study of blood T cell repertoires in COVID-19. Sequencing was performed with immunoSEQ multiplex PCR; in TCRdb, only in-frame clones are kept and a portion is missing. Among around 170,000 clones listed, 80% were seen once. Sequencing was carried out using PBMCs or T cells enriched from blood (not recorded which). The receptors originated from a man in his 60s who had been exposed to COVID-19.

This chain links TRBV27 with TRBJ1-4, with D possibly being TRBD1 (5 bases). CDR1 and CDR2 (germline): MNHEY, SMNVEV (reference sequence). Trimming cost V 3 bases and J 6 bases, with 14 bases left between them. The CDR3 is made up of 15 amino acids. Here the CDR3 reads CASSLSGRRDEKLFF. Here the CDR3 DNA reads TGTGCCAGCAGTTTGTCAGGGAGGAGGGATGAAAAACTGTTTTTT.

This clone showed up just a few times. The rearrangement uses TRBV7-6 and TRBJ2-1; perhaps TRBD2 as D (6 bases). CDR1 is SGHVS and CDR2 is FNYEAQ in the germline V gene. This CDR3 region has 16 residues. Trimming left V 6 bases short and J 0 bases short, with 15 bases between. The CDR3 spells CASSSNPGSSYNEQFF. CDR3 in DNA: TGTGCCAGCAGTTCAAACCCCGGGAGCTCCTACAATGAGCAGTTCTTC. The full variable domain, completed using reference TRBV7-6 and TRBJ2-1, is GAGVSQSPRYKVTKRGQDVALRCDPISGHVSLYWYRQALGQGPEFLTYFNYEAQQDKSGLPNDRFSAERPEGSISTLTIQRTEQRDSAMYRCASSSNPGSSYNEQFFGPGTRLTVL.

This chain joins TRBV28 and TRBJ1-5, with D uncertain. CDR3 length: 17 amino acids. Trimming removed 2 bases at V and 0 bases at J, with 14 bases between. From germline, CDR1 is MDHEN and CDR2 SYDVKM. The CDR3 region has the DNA TGTGCCAGCAGTTTACGGCAGGTACTCCTTAGCAATCAGCCCCAGCATTTT. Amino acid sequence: CASSLRQVLLSNQPQHF.

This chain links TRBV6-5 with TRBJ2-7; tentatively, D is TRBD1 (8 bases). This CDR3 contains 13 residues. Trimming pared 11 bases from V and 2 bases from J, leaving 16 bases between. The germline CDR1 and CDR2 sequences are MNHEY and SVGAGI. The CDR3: CALRTGRAYEQYF. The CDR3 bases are TGTGCCCTTAGGACAGGGAGGGCCTACGAGCAGTACTTC.

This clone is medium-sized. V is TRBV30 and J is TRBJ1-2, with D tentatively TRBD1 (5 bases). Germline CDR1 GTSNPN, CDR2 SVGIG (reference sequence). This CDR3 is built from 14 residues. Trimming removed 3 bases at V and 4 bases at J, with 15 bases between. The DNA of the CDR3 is TGTGCCTGGAGACTTGGGGGGGACCCCTATGGCTACACCTTC. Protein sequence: CAWRLGGDPYGYTF.

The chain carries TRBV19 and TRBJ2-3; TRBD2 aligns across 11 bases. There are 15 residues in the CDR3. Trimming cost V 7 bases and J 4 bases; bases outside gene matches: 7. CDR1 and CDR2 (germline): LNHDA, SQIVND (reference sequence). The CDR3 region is CASTQTSGVPDTQYF. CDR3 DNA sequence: TGTGCCAGTACGCAGACTAGCGGGGTCCCAGATACGCAGTATTTT. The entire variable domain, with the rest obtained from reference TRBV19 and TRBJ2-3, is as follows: DGGITQSPKYLFRKEGQNVTLSCEQNLNHDAMYWYRQDPGQGLRLIYYSQIVNDFQKGDIAEGYSVSREKKESFPLTVTSAQKNPTAFYLCASTQTSGVPDTQYFGPGTRLTVL.

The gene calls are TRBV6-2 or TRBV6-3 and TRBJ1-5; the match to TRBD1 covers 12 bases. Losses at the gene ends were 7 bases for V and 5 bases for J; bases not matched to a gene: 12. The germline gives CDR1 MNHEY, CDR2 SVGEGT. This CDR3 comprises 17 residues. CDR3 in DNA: TGTGCCAGCACCCCCATCGGGACAGGGGGCATGGATCAGCCCCAGCATTTT. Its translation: CASTPIGTGGMDQPQHF.

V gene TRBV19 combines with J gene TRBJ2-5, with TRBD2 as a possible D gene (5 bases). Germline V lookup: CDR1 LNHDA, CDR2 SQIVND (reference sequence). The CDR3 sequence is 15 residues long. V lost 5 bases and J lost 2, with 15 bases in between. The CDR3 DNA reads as TGTGCCAGTAGTTTAGCCTTGCCGGGGCAAGAGACCCAGTACTTC. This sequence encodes CASSLALPGQETQYF.

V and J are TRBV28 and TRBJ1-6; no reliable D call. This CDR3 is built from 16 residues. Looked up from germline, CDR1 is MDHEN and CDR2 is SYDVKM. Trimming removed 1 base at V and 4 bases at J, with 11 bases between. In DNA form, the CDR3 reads TGTGCCAGCAGTTTATCCATGAGAGGATATAATTCACCCCTCCACTTT. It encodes CASSLSMRGYNSPLHF.

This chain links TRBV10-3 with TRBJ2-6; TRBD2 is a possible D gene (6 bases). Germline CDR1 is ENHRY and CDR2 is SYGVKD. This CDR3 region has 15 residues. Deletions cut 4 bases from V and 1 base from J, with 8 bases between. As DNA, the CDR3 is TGTGCCATCAGTGGAGCGGGTTCTGGGGCCAACGTCCTGACTTTC. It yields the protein CAISGAGSGANVLTF.

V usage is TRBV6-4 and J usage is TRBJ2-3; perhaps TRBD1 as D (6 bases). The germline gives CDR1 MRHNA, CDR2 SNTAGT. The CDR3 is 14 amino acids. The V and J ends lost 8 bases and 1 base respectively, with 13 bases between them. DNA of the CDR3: TGTGCCAGCCTCCCAGGGGCCCGCACAGATACGCAGTATTTT. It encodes CASLPGARTDTQYF.

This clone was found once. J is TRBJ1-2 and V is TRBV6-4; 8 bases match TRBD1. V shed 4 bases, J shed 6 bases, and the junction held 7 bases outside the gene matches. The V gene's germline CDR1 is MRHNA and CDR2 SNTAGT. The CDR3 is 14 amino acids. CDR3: CASSATGGVNGYTF. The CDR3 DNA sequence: TGTGCCAGCAGTGCCACAGGGGGTGTTAATGGCTACACCTTC.

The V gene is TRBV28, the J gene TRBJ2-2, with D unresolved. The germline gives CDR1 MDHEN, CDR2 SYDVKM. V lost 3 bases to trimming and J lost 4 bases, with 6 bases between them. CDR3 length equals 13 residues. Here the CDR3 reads CASSFELTGELFF. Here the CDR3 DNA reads TGTGCCAGCAGTTTCGAACTCACCGGGGAGCTGTTTTTT.

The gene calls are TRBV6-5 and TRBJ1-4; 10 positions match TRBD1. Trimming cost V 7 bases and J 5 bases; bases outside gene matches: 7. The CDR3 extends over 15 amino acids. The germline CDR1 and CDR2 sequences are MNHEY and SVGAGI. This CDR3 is CASTPGDRGNEKLFF. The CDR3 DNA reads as TGTGCCAGCACCCCCGGGGACAGGGGAAATGAAAAACTGTTTTTT.

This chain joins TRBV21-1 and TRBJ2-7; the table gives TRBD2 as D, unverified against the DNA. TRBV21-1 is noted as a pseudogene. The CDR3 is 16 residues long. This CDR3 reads CASSKKVAGGPDEQYF. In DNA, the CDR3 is TGTGCCAGCAGCAAAAAGGTAGCGGGAGGGCCGGACGAGCAGTACTTC.

The CDR3, as DNA: TGTGCCAGCAGCTTAGCAGGGCCTGGAAACACCATATATTTT. Translation gives CASSLAGPGNTIYF. The chain has TRBV11-2 and TRBJ1-3; D possibly corresponds to TRBD1 (5 bases). Trimming removed 1 base at V and 2 bases at J, with 6 bases between. Germline V gene data show CDR1 as SGHAT and CDR2 as FQNNGV. The CDR3 is 14 residues long.

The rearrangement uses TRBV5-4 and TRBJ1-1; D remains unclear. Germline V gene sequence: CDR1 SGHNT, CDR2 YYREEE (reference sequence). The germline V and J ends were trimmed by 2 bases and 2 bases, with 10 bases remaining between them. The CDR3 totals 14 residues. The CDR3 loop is CASSFITANTEAFF. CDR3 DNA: TGTGCCAGCAGCTTTATCACAGCCAACACTGAAGCTTTCTTT.

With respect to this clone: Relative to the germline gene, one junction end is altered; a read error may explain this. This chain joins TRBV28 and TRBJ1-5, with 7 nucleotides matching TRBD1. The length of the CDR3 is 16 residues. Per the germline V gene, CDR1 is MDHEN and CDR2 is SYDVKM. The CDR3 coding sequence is TGTGCCAGCACCTCACAGGGGCCCGGTAGCCATCAGCCCCAGCATTTT. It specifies CASTSQGPGSHQPQHF.

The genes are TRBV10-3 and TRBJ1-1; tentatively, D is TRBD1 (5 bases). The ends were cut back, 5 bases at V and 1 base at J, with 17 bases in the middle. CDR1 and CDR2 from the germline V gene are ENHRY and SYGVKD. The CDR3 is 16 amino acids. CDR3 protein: CAISSTDPYGNTEAFF. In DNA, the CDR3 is TGTGCCATCAGTTCGACAGACCCCTATGGGAACACTGAAGCTTTCTTT.

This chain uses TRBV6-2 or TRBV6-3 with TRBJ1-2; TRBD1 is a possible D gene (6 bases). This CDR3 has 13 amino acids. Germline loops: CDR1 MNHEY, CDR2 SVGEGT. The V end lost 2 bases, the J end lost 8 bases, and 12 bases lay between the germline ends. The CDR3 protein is CASSYATGSGYTF. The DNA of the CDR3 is TGTGCCAGCAGTTACGCCACAGGGAGCGGCTACACCTTC.

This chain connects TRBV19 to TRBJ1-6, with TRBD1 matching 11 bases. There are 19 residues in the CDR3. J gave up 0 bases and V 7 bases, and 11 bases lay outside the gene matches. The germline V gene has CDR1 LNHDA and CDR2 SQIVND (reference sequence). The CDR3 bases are TGTGCCAGTACCCAAACGGGACAGGGGGGAAGCTCCTATAATTCACCCCTCCACTTT. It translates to CASTQTGQGGSSYNSPLHF.

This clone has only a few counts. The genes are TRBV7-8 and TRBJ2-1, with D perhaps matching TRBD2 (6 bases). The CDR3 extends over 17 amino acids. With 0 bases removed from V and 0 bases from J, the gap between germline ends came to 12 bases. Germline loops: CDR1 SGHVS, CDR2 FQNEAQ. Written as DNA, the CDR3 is TGTGCCAGCAGCTTAGCGGCGACCGGGAGCTCCTACAATGAGCAGTTCTTC. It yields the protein CASSLAATGSSYNEQFF. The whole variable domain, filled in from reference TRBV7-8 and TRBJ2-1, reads GAGVSQSPRYKVAKRGQDVALRCDPISGHVSLFWYQQALGQGPEFLTYFQNEAQLDKSGLPSDRFFAERPEGSVSTLKIQRTQQEDSAVYLCASSLAATGSSYNEQFFGPGTRLTVL.

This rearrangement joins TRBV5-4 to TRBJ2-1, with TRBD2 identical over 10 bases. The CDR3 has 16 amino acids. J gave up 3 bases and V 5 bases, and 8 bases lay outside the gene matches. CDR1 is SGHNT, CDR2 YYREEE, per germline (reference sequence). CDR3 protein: CASSSGLADNYNEQFF. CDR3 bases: TGTGCCAGCAGTTCTGGACTAGCGGATAACTACAATGAGCAGTTCTTC.

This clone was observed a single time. CDR3 loop: CATSQGQGFTEAFF. CDR3 DNA: TGTGCCACCAGCCAGGGACAGGGATTCACTGAAGCTTTCTTT. V is TRBV6-5 and J is TRBJ1-1, with 9 positions matching TRBD1. Unmatched junction bases numbered 10, after V lost 10 bases and J lost 4 bases. The germline gives CDR1 MNHEY, CDR2 SVGAGI. The CDR3 covers 14 residues.

The CDR3 region has the DNA TGTGCTAGTGGTTTGGGGGACAGGCGATCCCAGTTCTTC. Translation gives CASGLGDRRSQFF. This chain links TRBV12-5 with TRBJ2-1; 8 bases map to TRBD1. The CDR3 is 13 amino acids. From germline, CDR1 is LGHNT and CDR2 FRNRAP. Trimming at V came to 1 base and at J to 13 bases, leaving 6 bases not matched to a gene.

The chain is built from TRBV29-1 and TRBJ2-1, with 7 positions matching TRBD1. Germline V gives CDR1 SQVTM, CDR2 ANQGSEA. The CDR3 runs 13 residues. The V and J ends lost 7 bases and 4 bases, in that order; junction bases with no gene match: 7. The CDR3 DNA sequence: TGCAGCGGAGGGGGACAGCCTTACAATGAGCAGTTCTTC. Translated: CSGGGQPYNEQFF.

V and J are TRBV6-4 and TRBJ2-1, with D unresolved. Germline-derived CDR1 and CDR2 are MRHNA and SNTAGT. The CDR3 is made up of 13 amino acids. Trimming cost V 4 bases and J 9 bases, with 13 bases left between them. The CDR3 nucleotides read TGTGCCAGCAGTGTCCAAATCGGGTCTGAGCAGTTCTTC. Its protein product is CASSVQIGSEQFF.

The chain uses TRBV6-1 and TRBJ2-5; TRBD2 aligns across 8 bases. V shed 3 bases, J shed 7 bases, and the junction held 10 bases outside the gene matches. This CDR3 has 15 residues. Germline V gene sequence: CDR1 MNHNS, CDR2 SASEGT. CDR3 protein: CASSDDGRAGGTQYF. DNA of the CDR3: TGTGCCAGCAGTGATGACGGGAGGGCCGGGGGGACCCAGTACTTC.

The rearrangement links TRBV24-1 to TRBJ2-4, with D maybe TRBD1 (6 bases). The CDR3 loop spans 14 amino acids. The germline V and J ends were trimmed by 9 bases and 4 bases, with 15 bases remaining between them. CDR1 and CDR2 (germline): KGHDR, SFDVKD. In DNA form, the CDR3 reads TGTGCCACCGGGGAAGGGGGTACAAAAAACATTCAGTACTTC. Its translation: CATGEGGTKNIQYF.